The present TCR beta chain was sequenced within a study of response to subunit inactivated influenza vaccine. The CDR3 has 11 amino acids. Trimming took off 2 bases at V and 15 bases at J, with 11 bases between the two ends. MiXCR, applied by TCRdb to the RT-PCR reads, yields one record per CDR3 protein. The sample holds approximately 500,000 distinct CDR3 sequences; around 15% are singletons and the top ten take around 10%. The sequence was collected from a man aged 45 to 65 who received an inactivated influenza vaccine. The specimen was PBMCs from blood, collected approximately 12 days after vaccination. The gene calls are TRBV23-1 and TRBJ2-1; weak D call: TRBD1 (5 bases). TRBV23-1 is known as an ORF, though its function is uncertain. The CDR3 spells CASSQQGLWFF. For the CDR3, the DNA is TGCGCCAGCAGTCAACAGGGTCTTTGGTTCTTC.